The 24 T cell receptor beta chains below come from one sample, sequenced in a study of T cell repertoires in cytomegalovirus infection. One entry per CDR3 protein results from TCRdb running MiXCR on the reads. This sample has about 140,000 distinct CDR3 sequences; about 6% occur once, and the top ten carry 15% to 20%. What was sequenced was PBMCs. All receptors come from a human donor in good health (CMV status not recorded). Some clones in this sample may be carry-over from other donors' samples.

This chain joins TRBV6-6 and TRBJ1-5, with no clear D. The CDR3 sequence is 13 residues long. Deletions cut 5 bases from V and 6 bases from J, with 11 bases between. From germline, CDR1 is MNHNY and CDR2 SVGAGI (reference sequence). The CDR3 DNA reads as TGTGCCAGCAGTGCGGAAGGTTCTCAGCCCCAGCATTTT. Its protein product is CASSAEGSQPQHF.

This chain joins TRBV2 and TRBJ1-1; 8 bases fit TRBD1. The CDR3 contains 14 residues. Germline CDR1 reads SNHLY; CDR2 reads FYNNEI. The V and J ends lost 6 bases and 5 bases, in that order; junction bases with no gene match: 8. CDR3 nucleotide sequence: TGTGCCAGCAGATGGACAGGGTTGGAGACTGAAGCTTTCTTT. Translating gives CASRWTGLETEAFF.

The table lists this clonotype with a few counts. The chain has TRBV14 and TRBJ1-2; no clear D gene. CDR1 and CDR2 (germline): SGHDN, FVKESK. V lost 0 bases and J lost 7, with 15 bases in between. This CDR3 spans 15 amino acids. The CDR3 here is CASSQDLQARVGYTF. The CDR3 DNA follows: TGTGCCAGCAGCCAAGATCTCCAGGCACGAGTTGGCTACACCTTC.

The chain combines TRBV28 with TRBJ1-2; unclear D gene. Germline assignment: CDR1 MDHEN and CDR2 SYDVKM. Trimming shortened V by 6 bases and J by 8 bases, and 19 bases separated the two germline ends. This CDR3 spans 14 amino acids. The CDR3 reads CASRSEVANWGYTF. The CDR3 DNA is TGTGCCAGCAGGTCAGAGGTCGCGAATTGGGGCTACACCTTC.

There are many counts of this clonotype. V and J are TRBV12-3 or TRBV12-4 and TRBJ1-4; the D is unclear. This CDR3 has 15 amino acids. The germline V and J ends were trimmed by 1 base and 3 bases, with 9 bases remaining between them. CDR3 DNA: TGTGCCAGCAGTTTAGGTCGGAGGGCTAATGAAAAACTGTTTTTT. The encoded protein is CASSLGRRANEKLFF.

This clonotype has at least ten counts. CDR3 nucleotides: TGTGCCAGCAGCAGAGAGGTAGCGGGGGCGACTTCCACAGATACGCAGTATTTT. Amino acids: CASSREVAGATSTDTQYF. The gene calls are TRBV7-2 and TRBJ2-3; 9 bases are a match to TRBD2. The CDR3 sequence is 18 residues long. Germline V gene lookup returns CDR1 SGHTA and CDR2 FQGNSA. V shed 5 bases, J shed 2 bases, and the junction held 14 bases outside the gene matches.

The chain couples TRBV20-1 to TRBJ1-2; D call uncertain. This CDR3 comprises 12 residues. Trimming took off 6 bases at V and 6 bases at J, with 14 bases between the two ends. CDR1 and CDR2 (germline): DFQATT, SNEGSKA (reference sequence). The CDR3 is CSAKNSADGYTF. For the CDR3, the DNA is TGCAGTGCCAAGAATTCTGCGGATGGCTACACCTTC.

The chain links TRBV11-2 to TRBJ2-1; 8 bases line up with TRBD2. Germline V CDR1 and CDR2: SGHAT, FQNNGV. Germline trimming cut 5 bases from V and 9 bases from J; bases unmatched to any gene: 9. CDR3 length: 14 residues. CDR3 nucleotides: TGTGCCAGCAGCCCAGCGGGACTAGGGGTTGAGCAGTTCTTC. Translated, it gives CASSPAGLGVEQFF.

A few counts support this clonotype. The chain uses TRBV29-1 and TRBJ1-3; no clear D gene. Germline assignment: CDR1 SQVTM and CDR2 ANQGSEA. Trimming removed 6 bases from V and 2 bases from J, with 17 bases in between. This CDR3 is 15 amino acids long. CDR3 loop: CSVAEGGAAGNTIYF. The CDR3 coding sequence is TGCAGCGTGGCCGAGGGTGGCGCCGCTGGAAACACCATATATTTT.

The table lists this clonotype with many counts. The CDR3 protein is CASSRRSSGRNEQFF. Here the CDR3 DNA reads TGTGCCAGCAGTCGCCGGTCTAGCGGGCGCAATGAGCAGTTCTTC. V usage is TRBV6-1 and J usage is TRBJ2-1; TRBD2 matches 8 bases. The V gene's germline CDR1 is MNHNS and CDR2 SASEGT. With 5 bases clipped from V and 6 bases from J, the junction kept 9 bases outside the gene matches. CDR3 size: 15 residues.

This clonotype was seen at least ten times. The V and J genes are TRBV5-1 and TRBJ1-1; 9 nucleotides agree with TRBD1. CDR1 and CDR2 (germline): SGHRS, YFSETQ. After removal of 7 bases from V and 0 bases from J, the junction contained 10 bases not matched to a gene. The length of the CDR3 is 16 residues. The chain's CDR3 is CASVPGTGSLNTEAFF. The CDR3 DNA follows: TGCGCCAGCGTGCCTGGGACAGGGTCTTTGAACACTGAAGCTTTCTTT. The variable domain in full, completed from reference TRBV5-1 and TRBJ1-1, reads KAGVTQTPRYLIKTRGQQVTLSCSPISGHRSVSWYQQTPGQGLQFLFEYFSETQRNKGNFPGRFSGRQFSNSRSEMNVSTLELGDSALYLCASVPGTGSLNTEAFFGQGTRLTVV.

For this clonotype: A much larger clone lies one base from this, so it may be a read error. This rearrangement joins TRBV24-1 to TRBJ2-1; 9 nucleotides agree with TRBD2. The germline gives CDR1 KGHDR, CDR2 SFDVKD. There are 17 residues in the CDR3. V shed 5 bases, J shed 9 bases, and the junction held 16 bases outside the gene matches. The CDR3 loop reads CATSVFSRGGRSSEQFF. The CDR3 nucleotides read TGTGCCACCAGTGTTTTTTCGCGGGGGGGCCGGTCATCTGAGCAGTTCTTC.

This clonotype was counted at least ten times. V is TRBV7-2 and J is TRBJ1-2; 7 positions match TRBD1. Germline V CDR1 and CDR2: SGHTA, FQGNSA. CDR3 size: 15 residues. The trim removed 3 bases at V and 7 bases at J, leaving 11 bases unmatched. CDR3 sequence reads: CASSFDRAVNSGYTF. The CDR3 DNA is TGTGCCAGCAGCTTCGACAGGGCGGTTAATAGTGGCTACACCTTC. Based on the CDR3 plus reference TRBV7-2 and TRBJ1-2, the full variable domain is GAGVSQSPSNKVTEKGKDVELRCDPISGHTALYWYRQSLGQGLEFLIYFQGNSAPDKSGLPSDRFSAERTGGSVSTLTIQRTQQEDSAVYLCASSFDRAVNSGYTFGSGTRLTVV.

In DNA form, the CDR3 reads TGTGCCAGCAGTTTCCAGGCGAGTCTAATCACGATAGCCAAAAACATTCAGTACTTC. Its translation: CASSFQASLITIAKNIQYF. The rearrangement uses TRBV12-3 or TRBV12-4 and TRBJ2-4; no definite D call. V shed 3 bases and J shed 0 bases, with 21 bases lying between them. The length of the CDR3 is 19 residues.

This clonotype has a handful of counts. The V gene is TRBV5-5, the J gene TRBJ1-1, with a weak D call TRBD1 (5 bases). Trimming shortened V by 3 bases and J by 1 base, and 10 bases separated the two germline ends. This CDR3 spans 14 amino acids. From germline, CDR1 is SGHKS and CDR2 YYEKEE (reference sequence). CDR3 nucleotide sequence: TGTGCCAGCAGCTGGCAGGGCGGGAACACTGAAGCTTTCTTT. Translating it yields CASSWQGGNTEAFF.

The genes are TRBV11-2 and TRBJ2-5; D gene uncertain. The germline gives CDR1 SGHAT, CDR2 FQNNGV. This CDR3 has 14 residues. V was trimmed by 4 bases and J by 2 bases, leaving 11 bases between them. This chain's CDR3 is CASSSRTVQETQYF. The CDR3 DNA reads TGTGCCAGCAGCTCGCGGACGGTACAAGAGACCCAGTACTTC.

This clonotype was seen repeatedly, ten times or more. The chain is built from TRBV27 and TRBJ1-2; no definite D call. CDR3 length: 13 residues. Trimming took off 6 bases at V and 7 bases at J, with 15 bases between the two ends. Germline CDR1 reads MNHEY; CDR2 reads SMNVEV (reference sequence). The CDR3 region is CASSPVPWGGYTF. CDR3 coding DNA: TGTGCCAGCAGCCCCGTCCCGTGGGGTGGCTACACCTTC.

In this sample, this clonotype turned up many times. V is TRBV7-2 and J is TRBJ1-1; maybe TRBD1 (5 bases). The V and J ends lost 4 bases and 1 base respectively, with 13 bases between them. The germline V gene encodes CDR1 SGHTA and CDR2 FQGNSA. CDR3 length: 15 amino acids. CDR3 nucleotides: TGTGCCAGCAGCTCCCGTCCAGGGACGAACACTGAAGCTTTCTTT. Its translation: CASSSRPGTNTEAFF.

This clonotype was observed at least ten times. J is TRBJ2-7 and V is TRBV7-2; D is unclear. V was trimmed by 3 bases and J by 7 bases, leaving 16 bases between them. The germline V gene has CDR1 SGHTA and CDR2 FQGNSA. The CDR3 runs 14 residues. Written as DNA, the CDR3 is TGTGCCAGCAGCTTCTCTGGAGCTTTACGAGAGCAGTACTTC. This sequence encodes CASSFSGALREQYF.

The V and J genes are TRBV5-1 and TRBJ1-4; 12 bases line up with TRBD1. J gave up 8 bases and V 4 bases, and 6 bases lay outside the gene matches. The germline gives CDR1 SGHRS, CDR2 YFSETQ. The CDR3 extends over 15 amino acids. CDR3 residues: CASSTPGTGGEKLFF. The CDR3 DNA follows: TGCGCCAGCAGCACCCCCGGGACAGGGGGCGAAAAACTGTTTTTT.

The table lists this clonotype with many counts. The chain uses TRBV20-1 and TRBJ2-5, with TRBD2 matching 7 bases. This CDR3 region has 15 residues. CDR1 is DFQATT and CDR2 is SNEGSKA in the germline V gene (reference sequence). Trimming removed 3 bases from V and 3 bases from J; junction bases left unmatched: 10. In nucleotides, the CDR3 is TGCAGTGCTAGTCGGTCGGAGCGGGGTAAAGAGACCCAGTACTTC. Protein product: CSASRSERGKETQYF.

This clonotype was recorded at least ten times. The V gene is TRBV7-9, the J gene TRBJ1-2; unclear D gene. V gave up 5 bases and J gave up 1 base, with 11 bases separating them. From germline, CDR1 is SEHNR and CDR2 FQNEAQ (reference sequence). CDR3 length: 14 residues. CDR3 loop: CASSAPRDNYGYTF. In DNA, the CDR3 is TGTGCCAGCAGCGCTCCTCGGGATAACTATGGCTACACCTTC.

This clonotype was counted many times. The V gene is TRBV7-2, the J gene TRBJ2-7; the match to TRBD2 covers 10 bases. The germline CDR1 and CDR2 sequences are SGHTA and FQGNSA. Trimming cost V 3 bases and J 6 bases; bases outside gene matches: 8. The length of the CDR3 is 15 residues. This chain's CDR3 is CASSFLAGEGGEQYF. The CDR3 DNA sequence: TGTGCCAGCAGCTTCCTAGCGGGGGAAGGAGGCGAGCAGTACTTC. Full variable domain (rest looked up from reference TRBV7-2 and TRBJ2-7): GAGVSQSPSNKVTEKGKDVELRCDPISGHTALYWYRQSLGQGLEFLIYFQGNSAPDKSGLPSDRFSAERTGGSVSTLTIQRTQQEDSAVYLCASSFLAGEGGEQYFGPGTRLTVT.

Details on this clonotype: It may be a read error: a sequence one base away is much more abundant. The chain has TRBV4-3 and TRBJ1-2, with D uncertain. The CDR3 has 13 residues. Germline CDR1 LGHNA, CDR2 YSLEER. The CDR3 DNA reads TGCGCCAGCAACCAAGCCTTTAACTATGGCTACACCTTC. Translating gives CASNQAFNYGYTF.